This entry describes one TCR beta chain. The entry originates in a study of shared clonotypes between healthy human individuals. Assay: immunoSEQ multiplex PCR; the TCRdb copy retains only in-frame clones and omits some. The data show fewer than 1.8 million clones, approximately 98.5% seen once. The specimen sequenced was naive CD4+ T cells sorted from blood. Subset defined: CD45RA+ positively selected. The receptor comes from a young man in good health.

CDR3 loop: CASSSPGLAGGRNEQFF. As DNA, the CDR3 is TGTGCCAGCAGTTCACCGGGACTAGCGGGAGGGCGGAATGAGCAGTTCTTC. The rearrangement uses TRBV28 and TRBJ2-1; 16 positions agree with TRBD2. Losses at the gene ends were 4 bases for V and 7 bases for J; bases not matched to a gene: 7. Germline CDR1 and CDR2: MDHEN and SYDVKM. This CDR3 is built from 17 residues.